The T cell receptor beta chain described here comes from a study of cytotoxic CD8 clonotypes in ibrutinib-treated CLL. Germline V lookup: CDR1 SGHNT, CDR2 YYREEE (reference sequence). This CDR3 spans 15 amino acids. V lost 0 bases to trimming and J lost 3 bases, with 11 bases between them. Assay: immunoSEQ multiplex PCR; the TCRdb copy retains only in-frame clones and omits some. Of approximately 150,000 clones listed, roughly 77% are singletons. Cryopreserved PBMCs supplied about 2 micrograms of genomic DNA for TCR beta libraries. The source was PBMCs, collected after 12 months of ibrutinib treatment. The chain recombines TRBV5-4 with TRBJ2-3; TRBD2 is a possible D gene (6 bases). The clonotype originates from a human donor with chronic lymphocytic leukemia. The CDR3 is CASSLAGGGTDTQYF. The CDR3 region has the DNA TGTGCCAGCAGCTTGGCCGGGGGAGGAACAGATACGCAGTATTTT.